One and the same sample provided the 7 T cell receptor beta chains below, sequenced in a study of human T cells and chemical hapten exposure. Time point given: patch test 2, 6 weeks after DPC sensitization. Sample treatment: therapeutic diphenylcyclopropenone sensitization with weekly scalp DPC. TCRdb reanalysed the RACE reads using MiXCR and keeps one entry per CDR3 protein. Among about 80,000 distinct CDR3 sequences, 10% to 13% were seen once, and the ten largest hold about 2.3%. The sample here was whole blood, taken in connection with sensitization to the hapten diphenylcyclopropenone (DPC). The receptors derive from a woman aged 25 to 45 with alopecia areata. Some clones in this sample may be carry-over from other donors' samples.

V and J are TRBV28 and TRBJ2-7; D remains unclear. Germline CDR1 reads MDHEN; CDR2 reads SYDVKM. V lost 6 bases, J lost 4 bases, and 13 bases lay in between. The CDR3 is made up of 13 amino acids. The CDR3 is CASSPPIWYEQYF. The CDR3 bases are TGTGCCAGCAGCCCACCTATTTGGTACGAGCAGTACTTC.

The chain recombines TRBV15 with TRBJ1-1; D unclear. CDR1 and CDR2 from the germline V gene are LNHNV and YYDKDF (reference sequence). The V gene lost 2 bases and the J gene lost 2 bases, with 18 bases spanning the gap. This CDR3 has 17 residues. The CDR3 here is CATSRRLREPLNTEAFF. The CDR3, as DNA: TGTGCCACCAGCAGACGGCTGAGGGAGCCCCTCAACACTGAAGCTTTCTTT.

This clonotype was seen at least ten times. CDR3 region: CSARAPPGPGNEQFF. CDR3 DNA sequence: TGCAGCGCTCGAGCTCCCCCCGGGCCTGGGAATGAGCAGTTCTTC. The V call is TRBV29-1, the J call TRBJ2-1, with unresolved D. V lost 7 bases and J 7 bases, leaving 23 bases between the germline ends. The germline gives CDR1 SQVTM, CDR2 ANQGSEA. The CDR3 loop spans 15 amino acids.

The chain employs TRBV9 and TRBJ1-2; possible D gene TRBD1, 6 bases. V gave up 2 bases and J gave up 8 bases, with 13 bases separating them. Germline V gives CDR1 SGDLS, CDR2 YYNGEE. This CDR3 contains 13 residues. The CDR3 DNA follows: TGTGCCAGCAGCGTGGGGGGCGCATACGGCTACACCTTC. It encodes CASSVGGAYGYTF.

This clonotype has ten or more counts. The chain has TRBV3-1 and TRBJ1-2; tentatively, D is TRBD1 (5 bases). V lost 0 bases and J lost 12, with 17 bases in between. The CDR3 loop spans 14 amino acids. Germline CDR1 reads LGHDT; CDR2 reads YNNKEL (reference sequence). CDR3 loop: CASSQDWQGLGHTF. The CDR3 DNA sequence: TGTGCCAGCAGCCAAGATTGGCAGGGACTGGGGCACACCTTC.

This clonotype was recorded a few times. The chain employs TRBV7-9 and TRBJ1-3, with 9 nucleotides matching TRBD1. This CDR3 is 14 amino acids long. Germline V gene lookup returns CDR1 SEHNR and CDR2 FQNEAQ (reference sequence). The J segment lost 2 bases and the V segment lost 5 bases, leaving 1 base of the junction unmatched. The CDR3 is CASSRDRAGNTIYF. For the CDR3, the DNA is TGTGCCAGCAGCCGGGACAGGGCTGGAAACACCATATATTTT.

This clonotype was detected ten times or more. The V gene is TRBV24-1, the J gene TRBJ2-7; either TRBD1 or TRBD2 may fit D (6 bases each). Per germline, CDR1 KGHDR and CDR2 SFDVKD. The ends were cut back, 12 bases at V and 0 bases at J, with 20 bases in the middle. The CDR3 is made up of 15 amino acids. CDR3 in amino acids: CAPDHGGQHSYEQYF. The CDR3 DNA is TGTGCCCCTGATCATGGGGGGCAACACTCCTACGAGCAGTACTTC.